This TCR beta chain was captured by sequencing in a study of regulatory T cells in long-lasting Graves disease (dated by TCRdb to about 2021). Turning to the overall study: Persistent Graves' disease was defined as persistently positive TSH receptor autoantibodies together with antithyroid drug treatment for over 5 years. A total of roughly 35 samples underwent TCR sequencing, from about 13 patients with persistent Graves' disease and approximately 20 patients with newly diagnosed Graves' disease. Persistent Graves' disease patients were compared with newly diagnosed Graves' disease patients by peripheral blood TCR sequencing and RNA sequencing. The study was registered as a clinical trial and conducted in China. Persistent Graves' disease patients in the clinical cohort had taken antithyroid drugs for around 10 years on average.

Clipping removes 6 bases from V and 11 bases from J, with 9 as the unmatched junction base count. Measured from the cysteine to the phenylalanine, the CDR3 is 13 residues long. Left in the record is the CDR3 DNA by itself, 39 bases read in frame from the first base. The germline V gene (reference sequence) provides CDR1 SEHNR and CDR2 FQNEAQ. Results and caveats for the whole study, not just this receptor: TRBV28, TRBJ1-2 and TRBJ2-5 were preferentially used in persistent disease, while TRBV20-1 and TRBJ2-1 were favored in newly diagnosed disease. Peripheral blood alone was examined, since thyroid tissue, which constituted the primary lesion, could not be accessed. Sequencing and analysis were limited to the TCR beta chain. Persistent Graves' disease patients showed lower TCR Shannon entropy and fewer highly expanded clones than newly diagnosed patients, suggesting clonal expansion. As a limitation, the authors acknowledged that the small sample size may reduce accuracy. More public clonotypes were shared among persistent patients (2,741) than among newly diagnosed patients (roughly 960).

This clonotype turned up a few times. Its antigen is currently not known. Per-base qualities were not stored, and no clone one base away is much larger. The protocol used for the library was multiplex PCR. For sequencing, an Illumina HiSeq 4000 was employed. TCR beta libraries were built with iRepertoire HTBI primers and Arm-PCR amplification of CDR3 regions. Before sequencing, the PCR products underwent gel purification. As for how the authors treated the data: Gene usage analysis of CDR3 amino acid clonotypes relied on the roughly 60 TRBV and about 15 TRBJ segments identified across samples. COPE and FqMerger were used to merge filtered high-quality paired reads into contigs. BLAST was used to align contigs to IMGT TRBV, TRBD and TRBJ reference genes, with CDR3 defined following IMGT. Any clonotype with a frequency above 0.1% was classified as a highly expanded clone. Shannon entropy was used to measure repertoire diversity, and the Gini coefficient was used to measure V-J evenness. Clonotypes shared by more than one individual were considered public. TCRdb redid the processing of the public reads, applying fastp at Q25 and MiXCR, and retained in-frame beta chains. Identical CDR3 protein sequences are pooled into one entry, listed with their most common genes and DNA. The V and J calls reflect TCRdb's pipeline rather than the authors' work. The sample yields roughly 400,000 distinct CDR3 sequences; 20% to 25% were counted once. The ten largest clones take up around 15% of the sample.

What this sample's time point label stands for: persistent/refractory GD, antithyroid drugs over 5 years with positive TRAb. RNA was extracted from PBMCs in TRIzol for both TCR sequencing and RNA sequencing. The diagnosis of Graves' disease was made according to American Thyroid Association guidelines. The patients came from an endocrinology department in Xi'an, China. Each patient gave approximately 9.7 milliliters of peripheral blood, collected in an EDTA anticoagulant tube. Ficoll Paque Plus density gradient separation was used to isolate PBMCs, and no additional T cell sorting was done. An Agilent 2100 Bioanalyzer and agarose gel were used to check RNA quality, and a NanoDrop 2000 was used to measure RNA concentration.

The chain is assembled from TRBV7-9 and TRBJ1-2, and TRBD1 aligns with 10 junction nucleotides. This sample comprised peripheral blood mononuclear cells (PBMCs), obtained when the disease was refractory, from a patient treated with antithyroid drugs. This receptor was taken from a female donor with Graves disease. The nucleotides are TGTGCCAGCAGAACCGGGACAGGGGATTTGTACACCTTC. The resulting protein is CASRTGTGDLYTF.